This T cell receptor (beta chain) came from a study of blood T cell repertoires in COVID-19. Generated by immunoSEQ multiplex PCR, the TCRdb table keeps only in-frame clones and is missing some. The sample carries under 250,000 clones, approximately 89% recorded once. Germline V CDR1 and CDR2: LGHNA, YSLEER. The CDR3 loop spans 19 amino acids. The V and J ends lost 0 bases and 5 bases, in that order; junction bases with no gene match: 16. The TCR comes from a woman in her forties who had been exposed to COVID-19. Sequencing was carried out using PBMCs or T cells enriched from blood (not recorded which). The chain links TRBV4-3 to TRBJ2-5; TRBD2 matches at 9 bases. In DNA, the CDR3 is TGCGCCAGCAGCCAAGACCTAGTTAGGCGGGGGGGCTTCGTTGAGACCCAGTACTTC. It translates to CASSQDLVRRGGFVETQYF.